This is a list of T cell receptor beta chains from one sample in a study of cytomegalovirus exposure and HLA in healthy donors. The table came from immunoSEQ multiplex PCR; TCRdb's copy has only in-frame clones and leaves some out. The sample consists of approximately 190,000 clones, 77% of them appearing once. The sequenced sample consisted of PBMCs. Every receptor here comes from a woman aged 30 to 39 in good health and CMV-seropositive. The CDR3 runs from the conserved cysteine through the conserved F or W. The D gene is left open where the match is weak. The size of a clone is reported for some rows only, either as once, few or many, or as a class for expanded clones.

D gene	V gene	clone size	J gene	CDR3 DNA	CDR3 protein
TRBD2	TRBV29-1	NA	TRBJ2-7	TGCAGCGCCACGCTAGCGGTATCCTACGAGCAGTACTTC	CSATLAVSYEQYF
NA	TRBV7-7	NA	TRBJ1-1	TGTGCCAGCAGCATCGACAGGAACACTGAAGCTTTCTTT	CASSIDRNTEAFF
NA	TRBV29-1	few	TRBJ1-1	TGCAGCGTTTCGGACACTGAAGCTTTCTTT	CSVSDTEAFF
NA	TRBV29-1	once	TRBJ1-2	TGCAGCGTTGGGCGTGCAGGTGGCTACACCTTC	CSVGRAGGYTF
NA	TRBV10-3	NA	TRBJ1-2	TGTGCCATCAGTGAGCTGCAGGGCGGCGGCTACACCTTC	CAISELQGGGYTF
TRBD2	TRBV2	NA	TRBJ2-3	TGTGCCAGCAGTGGAGGAGGAGCGGGAGGCCCCGGAGATACGCAGTATTTT	CASSGGGAGGPGDTQYF
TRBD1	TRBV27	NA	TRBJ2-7	TGTGCCAGCAGTTTATCCCCCGGGACAGGGTTCAACGAGCAGTACTTC	CASSLSPGTGFNEQYF
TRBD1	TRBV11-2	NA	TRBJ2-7	TGTGCCAGCAGCCGGACAGGGAACTACGAGCAGTACTTC	CASSRTGNYEQYF
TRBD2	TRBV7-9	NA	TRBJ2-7	TGTGCCAGCAGCTTAGTCCCTAGCGGGAGACTATACGAGCAGTACTTC	CASSLVPSGRLYEQYF
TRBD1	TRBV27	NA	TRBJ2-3	TGTGCCAGCAGTTTCCGCCATCCCGGACAGGGGGCCACAGATACGCAGTATTTT	CASSFRHPGQGATDTQYF
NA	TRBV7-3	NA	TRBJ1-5	TGTGCCAGCAGCCCGGGGGGCGATCAGCCCCAGCATTTT	CASSPGGDQPQHF
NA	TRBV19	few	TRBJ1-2	TGTGCCAGTAGTATGAGCTCTGGGTCAGGCAGATACTATGGCTACACCTTC	CASSMSSGSGRYYGYTF
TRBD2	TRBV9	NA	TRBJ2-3	TGTGCCAGCAGCGTTCTAGCGGGTATCGCAGATACGCAGTATTTT	CASSVLAGIADTQYF
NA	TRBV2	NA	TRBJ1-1	TGTGCCAGCAGTGTCTCGGGGGTGTGGGCTGAAGCTTTCTTT	CASSVSGVWAEAFF
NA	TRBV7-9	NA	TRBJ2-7	TGTGCCAGCAGCATGGACCGGGGGGAGCAGTACTTC	CASSMDRGEQYF
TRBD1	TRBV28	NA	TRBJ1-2	TGTGCCAGCAGCTGGTGGACAGGGGGCGCTTCGGACTATGGCTACACCTTC	CASSWWTGGASDYGYTF
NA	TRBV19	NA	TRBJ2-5	TGTGCCAGTAGTTCCGTCAGTTTTCAAGAGACCCAGTACTTC	CASSSVSFQETQYF
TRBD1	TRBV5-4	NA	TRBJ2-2	TGTGCCAGCAGCTCAGCTCCGGGACAGGGGGCTTCCGGGGAGCTGTTTTTT	CASSSAPGQGASGELFF
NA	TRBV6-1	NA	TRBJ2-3	TGTGCCAGCAGTGAAGGCCCCGGGGGTACGCAGTATTTT	CASSEGPGGTQYF
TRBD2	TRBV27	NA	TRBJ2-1	TGTGCCAGCAGGCCTAGCGGGGTCTACAATGAGCAGTTCTTC	CASRPSGVYNEQFF
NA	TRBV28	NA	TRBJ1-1	TGTGCCAGCAGGGGCAGGGTGGGTAAGAACACTGAAGCTTTCTTT	CASRGRVGKNTEAFF
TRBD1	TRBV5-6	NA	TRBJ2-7	TGTGCCAGCAGCCGGATCCCGGGACAGGACTACGAGCAGTACTTC	CASSRIPGQDYEQYF
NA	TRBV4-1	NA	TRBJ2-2	TGCGCCAGCAGCCATCTATTAAGGGGGAGAAACACCGGGGAGCTGTTTTTT	CASSHLLRGRNTGELFF
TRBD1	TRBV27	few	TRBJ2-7	TGTGCCAGCAGTTTAAAGGGGGCAGGCTACGAGCAGTACTTC	CASSLKGAGYEQYF
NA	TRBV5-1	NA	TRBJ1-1	TGCGCCAGCAGCCGGAACTCGATTGGAGGGAACACTGAAGCTTTCTTT	CASSRNSIGGNTEAFF
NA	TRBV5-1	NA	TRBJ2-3	TGCGCCAGCAGCCCGGGACTGTACACAGATACGCAGTATTTT	CASSPGLYTDTQYF
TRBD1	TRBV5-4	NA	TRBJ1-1	TGTGCCAGCAGCGCCCGTGGACAGGGGCCCAGTCGGTTGGCTTTCTTT	CASSARGQGPSRLAFF
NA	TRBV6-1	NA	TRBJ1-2	TGTGCCAGCAGTCTTACAGGGATCTATGGCTACACCTTC	CASSLTGIYGYTF
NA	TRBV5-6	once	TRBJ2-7	TGTGCCAGCAGCTTGGCTACCGAGCAGTACTTC	CASSLATEQYF
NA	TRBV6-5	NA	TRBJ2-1	TGTGCCAGCAGTTACGATGGGGCCTCCTACAATGAGCAGTTCTTC	CASSYDGASYNEQFF
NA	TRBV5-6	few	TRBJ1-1	TGTGCCAGCAGCTTGGTAGCAGTATTGAACACTGAAGCTTTCTTT	CASSLVAVLNTEAFF
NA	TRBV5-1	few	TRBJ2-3	TGCGCCAGCAGCTTGGGACAGGACACAGATACGCAGTATTTT	CASSLGQDTDTQYF
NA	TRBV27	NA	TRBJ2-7	TGTGCCAGCAGTACTCACGTCCTCTTCTACGAGCAGTACTTC	CASSTHVLFYEQYF
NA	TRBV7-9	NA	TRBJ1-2	TGTGCCAGCAGCTTTTCTAAGCAATCCTATGGCTACACCTTC	CASSFSKQSYGYTF
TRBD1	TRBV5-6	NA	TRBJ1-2	TGTGCCAGCAGCTTGGGACAGGGGAAATCCTATGGCTACACCTTC	CASSLGQGKSYGYTF
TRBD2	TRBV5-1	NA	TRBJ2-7	TGCGCCAGCACCCCAATACCGACAGCGGGGTACGAGCAGTACTTC	CASTPIPTAGYEQYF
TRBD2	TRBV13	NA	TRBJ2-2	TGTGCCAGCAGCTCCCCTTCGGGTAGCGGGAGGGCCGTCACCGGGGAGCTGTTTTTT	CASSSPSGSGRAVTGELFF
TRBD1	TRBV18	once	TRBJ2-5	TGTGCCAGCTCACCAAACAGGGGGATAGCTCAAGAGACCCAGTACTTC	CASSPNRGIAQETQYF
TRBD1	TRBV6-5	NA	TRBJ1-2	TGTGCCAGCAGTTACCGGGACAGGGGCTATGGCTACACCTTC	CASSYRDRGYGYTF
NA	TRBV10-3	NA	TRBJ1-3	TGTGCCATCAGTGAAAGGGGTAGGACAGACTCTGGAAACACCATATATTTT	CAISERGRTDSGNTIYF
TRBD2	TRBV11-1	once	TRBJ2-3	TGTGCCAGCAGCCCGTGGACTAGCGGGGGAACCACAGATACGCAGTATTTT	CASSPWTSGGTTDTQYF
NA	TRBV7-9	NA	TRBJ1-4	TGTGCCAGCAGCGTCGGAATACTAGAGGAAAAACTGTTTTTT	CASSVGILEEKLFF
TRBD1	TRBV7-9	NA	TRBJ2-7	TGTGCCAGCAGCTTGGAGACAGGGGCGATCGGGCAGTACTTC	CASSLETGAIGQYF
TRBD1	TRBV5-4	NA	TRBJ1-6	TGTGCCAGCAGCTTGGGGGGGACAGGGGATTCACCCCTCCACTTT	CASSLGGTGDSPLHF